This is a list of T cell receptor beta chains from one sample in a study of blood T cell repertoires in COVID-19. The assay was immunoSEQ multiplex PCR, and TCRdb's table has in-frame clones only and misses some. Of a few hundred thousand clones in the sample, around 90% were seen once. The sample consisted of peripheral blood. These receptors were taken from a woman aged 30 to 39 with COVID-19, enrolled during active disease. Both conserved end residues are part of each CDR3. A row's size may be missing; if present it is once, few, many or a size class.

v_gene: TRBV6-2/TRBV6-3
abundance: .
CDR3aa: CASSYDRGNEKLFF

v_gene: TRBV6-4
abundance: once
CDR3aa: CASRRTSGQYF

v_gene: TRBV5-4
abundance: .
CDR3aa: CASSAGQIEKLFF

v_gene: TRBV19
abundance: .
CDR3aa: CASRMTAQSSYNSPLHF

v_gene: TRBV11-3
abundance: .
CDR3aa: CASSLRGLAVNEQFF

v_gene: TRBV6-2/TRBV6-3
abundance: .
CDR3aa: CASSYSTQDSSYNSPLHF

v_gene: TRBV2
abundance: .
CDR3aa: CASSENRGRIVAEAFF

v_gene: TRBV5-4
abundance: .
CDR3aa: CASSLAGGSGFINEQFF

v_gene: TRBV19
abundance: .
CDR3aa: CASSIAGGFGGELFF

v_gene: TRBV29-1
abundance: .
CDR3aa: CTAGEAYGYTF

v_gene: TRBV4-2
abundance: .
CDR3aa: CASSHEAGDREAFF

v_gene: TRBV7-2
abundance: .
CDR3aa: CASSSQTGTHEQYF

v_gene: TRBV2
abundance: .
CDR3aa: CASSAEGLGRSQPQHF

v_gene: TRBV9
abundance: few
CDR3aa: CASSVEGVSYNEQFF

v_gene: TRBV7-9
abundance: .
CDR3aa: CASSLSGGGARETQYF

v_gene: TRBV27
abundance: .
CDR3aa: CASSLQWTAHEQYF

v_gene: TRBV11-3
abundance: .
CDR3aa: CASSRDRPFNTEAFF

v_gene: TRBV10-1
abundance: once
CDR3aa: CASSEGRETTGELFF

v_gene: TRBV6-1
abundance: .
CDR3aa: CASSGTGGVGGTYEQYF

v_gene: TRBV6-6
abundance: .
CDR3aa: CASSYTGTGNTEAFF